Listed below are T cell receptor beta chains from one sample, sequenced in a study of T cell responses to AZD1222 COVID-19 vaccine. Profiled with immunoSEQ multiplex PCR; TCRdb holds only in-frame clones, not every one. The table has about 160,000 clones, roughly nine tenths seen once. The sample was peripheral blood, taken 28 days after the second AZD1222 dose. The receptors shown here come from an adult who received the AZD1222 COVID-19 vaccine. Both conserved end residues are part of each CDR3. The order of the fields is D gene, J gene, V gene, clone size, CDR3 DNA, CDR3 protein. D genes are given only for firm matches. For some rows the clone size is stated as once, few or many, or as a class when expanded; others skip it.

d_gene: TRBD1
j_gene: TRBJ1-2
v_gene: TRBV18
abundance: .
CDR3nt: TGTGCCAGCTCACTTACAGGGGGCGAAGAAGCCGGTGGCTACACCTTC
CDR3aa: CASSLTGGEEAGGYTF

d_gene: .
j_gene: TRBJ2-3
v_gene: TRBV5-4
abundance: .
CDR3nt: TGTGCCAGCAGCTTGGGTTCCCGCACAGATACGCAGTATTTT
CDR3aa: CASSLGSRTDTQYF

d_gene: .
j_gene: TRBJ2-7
v_gene: TRBV6-6
abundance: .
CDR3nt: TGTGCCAGCAGTTACTACTACGAGCAGTACTTC
CDR3aa: CASSYYYEQYF

d_gene: .
j_gene: TRBJ1-1
v_gene: TRBV7-2
abundance: once
CDR3nt: TGTGCCAGCAGCTTTAATCGGGACACTCTGAGGACTGAAGCTTTCTTT
CDR3aa: CASSFNRDTLRTEAFF

d_gene: .
j_gene: TRBJ2-2
v_gene: TRBV23-1
abundance: .
CDR3nt: TGCGCCAGCAGTCACTCTCTAAAGAACACCGGGGAGCTGTTTTTT
CDR3aa: CASSHSLKNTGELFF

d_gene: .
j_gene: TRBJ1-2
v_gene: TRBV15
abundance: .
CDR3nt: TGTGCCACCAGCAGAGAGCTGGTCGGCTATGGCTACACCTTC
CDR3aa: CATSRELVGYGYTF

d_gene: .
j_gene: TRBJ1-2
v_gene: TRBV6-5
abundance: .
CDR3nt: TGTGCCAGCAGTACTAATAGGGGTTACTATGGCTACACCTTC
CDR3aa: CASSTNRGYYGYTF

d_gene: TRBD1
j_gene: TRBJ1-2
v_gene: TRBV5-1
abundance: .
CDR3nt: TGCGCCAGCAGCTTACAGGGGAGGGAAGGCTACACCTTC
CDR3aa: CASSLQGREGYTF

d_gene: TRBD1
j_gene: TRBJ2-3
v_gene: TRBV6-2/TRBV6-3
abundance: .
CDR3nt: TGTGCCAGCAGTGCCGACAGGGAATACACCACAGATACGCAGTATTTT
CDR3aa: CASSADREYTTDTQYF

d_gene: .
j_gene: TRBJ2-1
v_gene: TRBV7-6
abundance: .
CDR3nt: TGTGCCAGCAGCGCCACAACTGAAGGTGGTGAGCAGTTCTTC
CDR3aa: CASSATTEGGEQFF

d_gene: TRBD1
j_gene: TRBJ1-6
v_gene: TRBV5-6
abundance: few
CDR3nt: TGTGCCAGCAGCCCACTGACAGGGCCCTATTCACCCCTCCACTTT
CDR3aa: CASSPLTGPYSPLHF

d_gene: .
j_gene: TRBJ1-1
v_gene: TRBV5-8
abundance: .
CDR3nt: TGTGCCAGCAGTAGGGTCATGAACACTGAAGCTTTCTTT
CDR3aa: CASSRVMNTEAFF

d_gene: TRBD2
j_gene: TRBJ2-1
v_gene: TRBV5-4
abundance: .
CDR3nt: TGTGCCAGCAGCTCGACTAGCGGGGCCTACAATGAGCAGTTCTTC
CDR3aa: CASSSTSGAYNEQFF

d_gene: TRBD1
j_gene: TRBJ2-3
v_gene: TRBV20-1
abundance: .
CDR3nt: TGCAGTGCTAGTATCCCAGGGGGCCGGCTCACAGATACGCAGTATTTT
CDR3aa: CSASIPGGRLTDTQYF

d_gene: .
j_gene: TRBJ1-2
v_gene: TRBV18
abundance: .
CDR3nt: TGTGCCAGCTCACGAGAGCACAACCTCTATGGCTACACCTTC
CDR3aa: CASSREHNLYGYTF

d_gene: TRBD1
j_gene: TRBJ2-3
v_gene: TRBV27
abundance: .
CDR3nt: TGTGCCAGCAGATCCGGGACAGGGGGCAGAGATACGCAGTATTTT
CDR3aa: CASRSGTGGRDTQYF

d_gene: .
j_gene: TRBJ1-1
v_gene: TRBV18
abundance: few
CDR3nt: TGTGCCAGCTCGTTACAGGAGCACACTGAAGCTTTCTTT
CDR3aa: CASSLQEHTEAFF

d_gene: TRBD1
j_gene: TRBJ1-2
v_gene: TRBV18
abundance: .
CDR3nt: TGTGCCAGCTCCCTACTTTTGGGACAGGGCGAAGGCTACACCTTC
CDR3aa: CASSLLLGQGEGYTF

d_gene: TRBD2
j_gene: TRBJ2-1
v_gene: TRBV7-2
abundance: .
CDR3nt: TGTGCCAGCACCATAACTAGCGGGGTCTACAATGAGCAGTTCTTC
CDR3aa: CASTITSGVYNEQFF

d_gene: .
j_gene: TRBJ2-7
v_gene: TRBV7-2
abundance: .
CDR3nt: TGTGCCAGCAGCTTAGGGCCCGGGGGAGTCTACGAGCAGTACTTC
CDR3aa: CASSLGPGGVYEQYF

d_gene: .
j_gene: TRBJ2-1
v_gene: TRBV7-6
abundance: .
CDR3nt: TGTGCCAGCAGCTTACCATCGGGACTCGAAGGAAATGAGCAGTTCTTC
CDR3aa: CASSLPSGLEGNEQFF

d_gene: .
j_gene: TRBJ1-2
v_gene: TRBV5-1
abundance: .
CDR3nt: TGCGCCAGCAGCTTGGGGATGGGGGACAACTATGGCTACACCTTC
CDR3aa: CASSLGMGDNYGYTF

d_gene: TRBD2
j_gene: TRBJ2-1
v_gene: TRBV7-8
abundance: .
CDR3nt: TGTGCCAGCAGCCTCCGACTAGCGGGGGGATTCTACAATGAGCAGTTCTTC
CDR3aa: CASSLRLAGGFYNEQFF

d_gene: TRBD2
j_gene: TRBJ2-1
v_gene: TRBV27
abundance: .
CDR3nt: TGTGCCAGCAGTCCTCGGGGGGGTCGTGATAGCGGGTTGCGTTACAATGAGCAGTTCTTC
CDR3aa: CASSPRGGRDSGLRYNEQFF

d_gene: TRBD1
j_gene: TRBJ1-2
v_gene: TRBV6-5
abundance: .
CDR3nt: TGTGCCAGCAGTACACCGGGACAGGGGACATATGGCTACACCTTC
CDR3aa: CASSTPGQGTYGYTF

d_gene: TRBD1
j_gene: TRBJ2-2
v_gene: TRBV2
abundance: .
CDR3nt: TGTGCCAGCAGTAACAGGGGTACCGGGGAGCTGTTTTTT
CDR3aa: CASSNRGTGELFF

d_gene: .
j_gene: TRBJ2-7
v_gene: TRBV29-1
abundance: few
CDR3nt: TGCAGCGTCCCCCGGGCGGGGACCTACGAGCAGTACTTC
CDR3aa: CSVPRAGTYEQYF

d_gene: .
j_gene: TRBJ2-1
v_gene: TRBV27
abundance: few
CDR3nt: TGTGCCAGCAGTCCCTTGACGGGGTTCTTCAATGAGCAGTTCTTC
CDR3aa: CASSPLTGFFNEQFF

d_gene: .
j_gene: TRBJ2-7
v_gene: TRBV4-1
abundance: .
CDR3nt: TGCGCCAGCAGCCAAATTCAGGGCTCCTACGAGCAGTACTTC
CDR3aa: CASSQIQGSYEQYF

d_gene: .
j_gene: TRBJ2-7
v_gene: TRBV5-1
abundance: .
CDR3nt: TGCGCCAGCAGCTTGGGTTCGGAGGTGTCGGTCCCCAGGTCGTCCTACGAGCAGTACTTC
CDR3aa: CASSLGSEVSVPRSSYEQYF

d_gene: .
j_gene: TRBJ1-1
v_gene: TRBV10-3
abundance: .
CDR3nt: TGTGCCATTGCCGGGACAACGAACACTGAAGCTTTCTTT
CDR3aa: CAIAGTTNTEAFF

d_gene: .
j_gene: TRBJ1-5
v_gene: TRBV29-1
abundance: .
CDR3nt: TGCAGCGTTGGAGGGGGGGGCAATCAGCCCCAGCATTTT
CDR3aa: CSVGGGGNQPQHF

d_gene: TRBD1
j_gene: TRBJ1-1
v_gene: TRBV19
abundance: .
CDR3nt: TGTGCCAGCCGGGGACAGGGGATGCAGGACACTGAAGCTTTCTTT
CDR3aa: CASRGQGMQDTEAFF

d_gene: .
j_gene: TRBJ1-1
v_gene: TRBV30
abundance: .
CDR3nt: TGTGCCTGGAGCGGGGACCTCCTTGGTACTGAAGCTTTCTTT
CDR3aa: CAWSGDLLGTEAFF

d_gene: .
j_gene: TRBJ1-2
v_gene: TRBV6-5
abundance: .
CDR3nt: TGTGCCAGCCAACCCGCAGGGAACTATGGCTACACCTTC
CDR3aa: CASQPAGNYGYTF

d_gene: TRBD1
j_gene: TRBJ1-1
v_gene: TRBV7-2
abundance: .
CDR3nt: TGTGCCAGCAGCCCCCCCTTGACAGGGAGCACTGAAGCTTTCTTT
CDR3aa: CASSPPLTGSTEAFF

d_gene: .
j_gene: TRBJ2-2
v_gene: TRBV18
abundance: .
CDR3nt: TGTGCCAGCTCACCACCCTCTAGTTTTTACCACGGGGAGCTGTTTTTT
CDR3aa: CASSPPSSFYHGELFF

d_gene: .
j_gene: TRBJ2-7
v_gene: TRBV15
abundance: .
CDR3nt: TGTGCCACCAGCAGTGCCGGGGTTGGCAGGGGGGTTCACGAGCAGTACTTC
CDR3aa: CATSSAGVGRGVHEQYF

d_gene: .
j_gene: TRBJ2-1
v_gene: TRBV25-1
abundance: .
CDR3nt: TGTGCCAGCAGTGCTTACTCCGGGACGGTGCAGTTCTTC
CDR3aa: CASSAYSGTVQFF

d_gene: .
j_gene: TRBJ1-4
v_gene: TRBV11-2
abundance: .
CDR3nt: TGTGCCAGCAGCTTAGGAGGGGCCCAAGGTGAAAAACTGTTTTTT
CDR3aa: CASSLGGAQGEKLFF

d_gene: .
j_gene: TRBJ1-5
v_gene: TRBV20-1
abundance: .
CDR3nt: TGCAGTGCTACTGACTCAACTACAGTCCAGCCCCAGCATTTT
CDR3aa: CSATDSTTVQPQHF

d_gene: .
j_gene: TRBJ1-2
v_gene: TRBV3-1/TRBV3-2
abundance: .
CDR3nt: TGTGCCAGCAGCCAGCTAACAGGGACCTATGGCTACACCTTC
CDR3aa: CASSQLTGTYGYTF

d_gene: .
j_gene: TRBJ1-1
v_gene: TRBV6-1
abundance: .
CDR3nt: TGTGCCAGCAGTGAAGCCTCAGGGGCCCTGAGCACTGAAGCTTTCTTT
CDR3aa: CASSEASGALSTEAFF

d_gene: TRBD1
j_gene: TRBJ1-3
v_gene: TRBV5-5
abundance: .
CDR3nt: TGTGCCAGCAGCTTGCTGGGACAGAGCTCTGGAAACACCATATATTTT
CDR3aa: CASSLLGQSSGNTIYF

d_gene: TRBD2
j_gene: TRBJ2-2
v_gene: TRBV7-6
abundance: .
CDR3nt: TGTGCCAGCAGCAATAGCGGGGGCGCTAACACCGGGGAGCTGTTTTTT
CDR3aa: CASSNSGGANTGELFF

d_gene: .
j_gene: TRBJ2-7
v_gene: TRBV18
abundance: .
CDR3nt: TGTGCCAGCTCACCCGGGACCTCCTCCTACGAGCAGTACTTC
CDR3aa: CASSPGTSSYEQYF

d_gene: TRBD2
j_gene: TRBJ2-1
v_gene: TRBV30
abundance: .
CDR3nt: TGTGCCTGGAGCGGGACTAGCGGGGGGGCTAAGCAGTTCTTC
CDR3aa: CAWSGTSGGAKQFF

d_gene: .
j_gene: TRBJ1-1
v_gene: TRBV6-1
abundance: .
CDR3nt: TGTGCCAGCAGTGAAGACGGGGCAGGGAGCACTGAAGCTTTCTTT
CDR3aa: CASSEDGAGSTEAFF

d_gene: TRBD1
j_gene: TRBJ1-2
v_gene: TRBV19
abundance: .
CDR3nt: TGTGCCAGTAGTATCCAGGGGGCCGGTGGCTACACCTTC
CDR3aa: CASSIQGAGGYTF

d_gene: TRBD2
j_gene: TRBJ2-2
v_gene: TRBV7-6
abundance: .
CDR3nt: TGTGCCAGCAGTACCGGGACTAGGACCGGGGAGCTGTTTTTT
CDR3aa: CASSTGTRTGELFF

d_gene: TRBD1
j_gene: TRBJ1-3
v_gene: TRBV23-1
abundance: .
CDR3nt: TGCGCCAGCAGTCTCTGGACAGGGGATACTGGAAACACCATATATTTT
CDR3aa: CASSLWTGDTGNTIYF

d_gene: TRBD1
j_gene: TRBJ1-6
v_gene: TRBV6-5
abundance: .
CDR3nt: TGTGCCAGCAGTCGGCTGACAGGGATGGGTTCACCCCTCCACTTT
CDR3aa: CASSRLTGMGSPLHF

d_gene: .
j_gene: TRBJ2-7
v_gene: TRBV4-1
abundance: .
CDR3nt: TGCGCCAGCAGCCAAGACGGGGGAAAGCAGTACTTC
CDR3aa: CASSQDGGKQYF

d_gene: TRBD2
j_gene: TRBJ2-7
v_gene: TRBV2
abundance: once
CDR3nt: TGTGCCAGCAGTGAAGGCCTAGCGGGGGCCTACGAGCAGTACTTC
CDR3aa: CASSEGLAGAYEQYF

d_gene: TRBD1
j_gene: TRBJ1-2
v_gene: TRBV12-3/TRBV12-4
abundance: .
CDR3nt: TGTGCCAGCACACTACAGGGGGCGCTTGGCTACACCTTC
CDR3aa: CASTLQGALGYTF

d_gene: .
j_gene: TRBJ2-2
v_gene: TRBV9
abundance: .
CDR3nt: TGTGCCAGCAGCGCCGTCGCGAACACCGGGGAGCTGTTTTTT
CDR3aa: CASSAVANTGELFF

d_gene: .
j_gene: TRBJ2-7
v_gene: TRBV6-5
abundance: .
CDR3nt: TGTGCCAGCAGTCCCATTGAGGGCTACTACGAGCAGTACTTC
CDR3aa: CASSPIEGYYEQYF

d_gene: .
j_gene: TRBJ2-5
v_gene: TRBV11-2
abundance: .
CDR3nt: TGTGCCAGCAGCCCCCAGGGGACTTCCGCGGAGACCCAGTACTTC
CDR3aa: CASSPQGTSAETQYF

d_gene: .
j_gene: TRBJ1-3
v_gene: TRBV2
abundance: once
CDR3nt: TGTGCCAGCAGTGAAACCGGAAACACCATATATTTT
CDR3aa: CASSETGNTIYF